Listed here is a single T cell receptor beta chain. Its target is unknown. The treatment: oral pan-JAK inhibitor, 5-10 mg twice daily. The data stem from a study of CD8+ T cells in alopecia areata. Findings of the study overall: Many expanded lesional clones persisted during tofacitinib (in both scalp and blood). In lesional scalp, particularly from alopecia totalis/universalis, clonality was higher than in normal scalp.

The CDR3 length is 15 residues. Germline V CDR1 and CDR2: SGDLS, YYNGEE. V shed 0 bases and J 4 bases; nucleotides not matched to a gene: 5. The authors extracted RNA and reverse transcribed it into cDNA as the sequencing template. The protocol was immunoSEQ multiplex PCR, while the TCRdb copy is restricted to in-frame clones and leaves out a portion. The data contain roughly 180,000 clones, roughly 50% of them singletons. The receptor was derived from a human donor with alopecia areata. The chain recombines TRBV9 with TRBJ1-2; 8 nucleotides line up with TRBD1. Sequencing was performed on CD8+ T cells sorted from blood, taken at week 24, from a patient treated with tofacitinib. The CDR3 protein is CASSVGGTGAYGYTF. CDR3 nucleotides: TGTGCCAGCAGCGTAGGGGGGACAGGTGCCTATGGCTACACCTTC.